This T cell receptor beta chain was identified in a study of blood T cells in healthy people across ages. Study results and caveats: Observed TCR beta diversity showed a strong correlation with the percentage of naive T cells as measured by flow cytometry.

The use of a sample-barcoded 5' primer and a J-beta primer mix characterized a second PCR of about 7 to 12 cycles. Every cDNA was tagged by a template-switch adaptor with 12 random nucleotides. TCRdb ran MiXCR on the 5' RACE reads and lists one entry per CDR3 protein. The sample comprises around 670,000 distinct CDR3 sequences, approximately 30% of which are singletons, and approximately 15% rests with the top ten. Those donating, healthy Caucasian individuals from Russia, were aged roughly 6 to 95. As for this clonotype: No antigen is known for it. A much more abundant neighbour one base away suggests this may be a read error.

Germline V gives CDR1 SEHNR, CDR2 FQNEAQ (reference sequence). This CDR3 is built from 15 residues. V gave up 5 bases and J gave up 11 bases, with 24 bases separating them. The sequencing sample was made of blood. This chain uses TRBV7-9 with TRBJ2-5, with D possibly being TRBD1 or TRBD2 (6 bases each). The TCR was taken from a woman older than 75 in good health. The CDR3 region is CASSPKGGIGNEQYF. CDR3 bases: TGTGCCAGCAGCCCGAAGGGGGGCATTGGCAATGAGCAGTACTTC.